This T cell receptor beta chain was recorded in a study of OX40 agonist ivuxolimab in advanced cancers. This clone was recorded only once. No antigen is known for it. The CDR3 has 12 amino acids. Deletions cut 6 bases from V and 10 bases from J, with 14 bases between. The germline V gene has CDR1 MNHEY and CDR2 SMNVEV (reference sequence). The data were produced by immunoSEQ multiplex PCR, yet TCRdb's version contains in-frame clones alone and is incomplete. The table shows some 44,000 clones, with roughly 80% occurring only once. Study findings and constraints: At 0.1 to 3.0 mg/kg, clonal expansion of CD4+ and CD8+ blood T cells had occurred by week 6.

This sequence originates from an adult with an advanced solid tumor such as melanoma, head and neck, liver or kidney cancer. This chain uses TRBV27 with TRBJ2-3; D ambiguous. The source was CD4+ or CD8+ T cells sorted from blood, collected in a trial of the OX40 agonist ivuxolimab. The CDR3 nucleotides read TGTGCCAGCAGGTCTAGAGAGAGTCCGCAGTATTTT. Translated, it gives CASRSRESPQYF.